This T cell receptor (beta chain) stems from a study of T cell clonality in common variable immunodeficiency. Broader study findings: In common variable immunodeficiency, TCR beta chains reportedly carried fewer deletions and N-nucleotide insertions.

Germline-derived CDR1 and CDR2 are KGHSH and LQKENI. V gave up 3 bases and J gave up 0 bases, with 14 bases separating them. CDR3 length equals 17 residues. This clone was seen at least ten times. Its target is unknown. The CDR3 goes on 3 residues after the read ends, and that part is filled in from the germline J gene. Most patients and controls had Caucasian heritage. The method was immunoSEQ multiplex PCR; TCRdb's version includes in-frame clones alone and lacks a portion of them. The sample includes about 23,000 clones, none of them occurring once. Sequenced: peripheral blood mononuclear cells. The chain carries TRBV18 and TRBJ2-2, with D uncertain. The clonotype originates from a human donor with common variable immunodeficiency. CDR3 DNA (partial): TGTGCCAGCTCACCTCTAAAACTACTATCGAACACCGGGGAG. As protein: CASSPLKLLSNTGE. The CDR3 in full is CASSPLKLLSNTGELFF.